This T cell receptor (beta chain) was documented in a study of blood T cell repertoires in COVID-19. Study-wide background: Material from acute and convalescent COVID-19 was sourced from the United States, Italy and Spain.

Libraries were prepared by immunoSEQ multiplex PCR; TCRdb keeps only in-frame clonotypes and omits some of them. Of about 330,000 clones in the sample, 87% were seen once. The CDR3 is made up of 12 amino acids. The V end was cut by 4 bases, the J end by 3 bases, with 7 bases between. Per germline, CDR1 SGHNT and CDR2 YYREEE (reference sequence). Two negative PCRs, clearance, or symptom resolution had been documented for recovered Cohort 3 donors. The sample consisted of PBMCs or T cells enriched from blood (not recorded which). The rearrangement uses TRBV5-4 and TRBJ1-1, with D unclear. The clonotype comes from a woman in her twenties or thirties who had recovered from COVID-19. CDR3 amino acids: CASSLRDTEAFF. In nucleotides, the CDR3 is TGTGCCAGCAGCCTCCGGGACACTGAAGCTTTCTTT. The full variable domain, with the rest looked up from reference TRBV5-4 and TRBJ1-1, is ETGVTQSPTHLIKTRGQQVTLRCSSQSGHNTVSWYQQALGQGPQFIFQYYREEENGRGNFPPRFSGLQFPNYSSELNVNALELDDSALYLCASSLRDTEAFFGQGTRLTVV.